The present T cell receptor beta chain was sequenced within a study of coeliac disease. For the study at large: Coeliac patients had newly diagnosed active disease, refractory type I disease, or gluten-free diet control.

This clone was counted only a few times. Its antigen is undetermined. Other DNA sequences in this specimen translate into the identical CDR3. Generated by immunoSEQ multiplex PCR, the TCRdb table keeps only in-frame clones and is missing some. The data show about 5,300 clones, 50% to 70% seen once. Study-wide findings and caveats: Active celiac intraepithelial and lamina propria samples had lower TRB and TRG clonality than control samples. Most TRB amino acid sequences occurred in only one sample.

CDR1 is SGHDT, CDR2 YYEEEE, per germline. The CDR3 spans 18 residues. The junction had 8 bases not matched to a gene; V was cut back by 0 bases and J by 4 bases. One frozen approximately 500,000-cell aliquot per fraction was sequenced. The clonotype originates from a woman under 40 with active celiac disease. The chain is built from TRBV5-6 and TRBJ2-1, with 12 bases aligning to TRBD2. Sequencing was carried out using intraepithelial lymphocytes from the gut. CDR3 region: CASSLAGTSGGPYNEQFF. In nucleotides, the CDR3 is TGTGCCAGCAGCTTGGCGGGAACTAGCGGGGGGCCATACAATGAGCAGTTCTTC.